A single sample gave rise to the 10 T cell receptor beta chains below, sequenced in a study of human T cells and chemical hapten exposure. Via MiXCR, TCRdb re-called the RACE reads, giving one row per CDR3 protein. The sample shows 73,000 or so distinct CDR3 sequences, 8.5% of them seen only once. Time point described: patch test 2, 6 weeks after DPC sensitization. This sample's treatment: therapeutic diphenylcyclopropenone sensitization with weekly scalp DPC. The material sequenced was whole blood, taken in connection with sensitization to the hapten diphenylcyclopropenone (DPC). These receptors were obtained from a woman in her fifties or sixties with alopecia areata. Some clones in this sample may be carry-over from other donors' samples.

This clonotype was observed many times. The rearrangement uses TRBV5-5 and TRBJ1-6, with 7 bases that match TRBD1. V shed 4 bases and J 4 bases; nucleotides not matched to a gene: 20. The germline V gene encodes CDR1 SGHKS and CDR2 YYEKEE (reference sequence). The CDR3 length is 20 residues. The CDR3 DNA follows: TGTGCCAGCAGCCCACAGGGGTTCACGGTTGCTGGTTCTTATAATTCACCCCTCCACTTT. It encodes CASSPQGFTVAGSYNSPLHF. Supplemented by reference TRBV5-5 and TRBJ1-6, the full variable domain reads DAGVTQSPTHLIKTRGQQVTLRCSPISGHKSVSWYQQVLGQGPQFIFQYYEKEERGRGNFPDRFSARQFPNYSSELNVNALLLGDSALYLCASSPQGFTVAGSYNSPLHFGNGTRLTVT.

This clonotype was seen repeatedly, ten times or more. The V call is TRBV6-2 or TRBV6-3, the J call TRBJ1-5; D is uncertain. The CDR3 contains 12 residues. The germline V gene has CDR1 MNHEY and CDR2 SVGEGT. The V and J ends lost 5 bases and 7 bases respectively, with 9 bases between them. CDR3 in amino acids: CASSMVPQPQHF. In DNA, the CDR3 is TGTGCCAGCAGTATGGTCCCCCAGCCCCAGCATTTT.

This clonotype appeared many times. V is TRBV18 and J is TRBJ2-6, with D hard to call. This CDR3 region has 15 residues. Germline loops: CDR1 KGHSH, CDR2 LQKENI. Between the trimmed V and J ends, which lost 3 bases and 0 bases, there was a span of 6 bases. This chain's CDR3 is CASSPAGSGANVLTF. Written as DNA, the CDR3 is TGTGCCAGCTCACCCGCCGGCTCTGGGGCCAACGTCCTGACTTTC.

The table lists this clonotype with a few counts. The chain recombines TRBV5-6 with TRBJ1-4; no reliable D call. Trimming stripped 2 bases from V and 0 bases from J, with 5 bases between. CDR3 length equals 14 residues. Germline CDR1 is SGHDT and CDR2 is YYEEEE. CDR3 sequence: CASSFGTTNEKLFF. CDR3 nucleotides: TGTGCCAGCAGCTTTGGCACAACTAATGAAAAACTGTTTTTT.

There are many counts of this clonotype. The rearrangement uses TRBV6-1 and TRBJ1-6; D unclear. The CDR3 has 11 amino acids. V gave up 7 bases and J gave up 9 bases, with 7 bases separating them. Germline V gene lookup returns CDR1 MNHNS and CDR2 SASEGT. CDR3 protein: CASNKGSPLHF. As DNA, the CDR3 is TGTGCCAGCAACAAGGGTTCACCCCTCCACTTT.

This clonotype has just a few counts. The chain recombines TRBV6-2 or TRBV6-3 with TRBJ1-5; TRBD1 aligns across 8 bases. V lost 7 bases and J lost 2; bases outside the gene matches: 7. The CDR3 length is 15 residues. Germline CDR1 is MNHEY and CDR2 is SVGEGT. For the CDR3, the DNA is TGTGCCAGCACCCCGACAGGGGAGGGCAATCAGCCCCAGCATTTT. This encodes CASTPTGEGNQPQHF.

The table lists this clonotype with a few counts. The rearrangement joins TRBV4-3 to TRBJ2-3; the D call may be TRBD1 or TRBD2 (5 bases each). The germline V gene has CDR1 LGHNA and CDR2 YSLEER. This CDR3 contains 16 residues. The V end lost 4 bases, the J end lost 6 bases, and 20 bases lay between the germline ends. CDR3 nucleotides: TGCGCCAGCAGCCCCGGTTACGGGGCATTGACGGATACGCAGTATTTT. This sequence encodes CASSPGYGALTDTQYF.

The chain has TRBV4-1 and TRBJ1-5, with 8 bases lining up with TRBD1. V lost 4 bases and J lost 5; bases outside the gene matches: 4. Germline CDR1 MGHRA, CDR2 YSYEKL. The CDR3 spans 14 residues. The CDR3: CASSRLTGDQPQHF. The CDR3 DNA is TGCGCCAGCAGCCGGTTGACAGGGGATCAGCCCCAGCATTTT.

The table lists this clonotype with a few counts. V and J are TRBV7-9 and TRBJ2-3; D may correspond to TRBD1 or TRBD2 (6 bases each). CDR1 is SEHNR and CDR2 is FQNEAQ in the germline V gene (reference sequence). The CDR3 runs to 13 residues. The CDR3 DNA reads TGTGCGACCGGGGGCAGGGCGGCAGATACGCAGTATTTT. This encodes CATGGRAADTQYF.

This clonotype was seen only a few times. One junction end disagrees with the germline gene, perhaps due to a read error. The chain joins TRBV5-1 to TRBJ2-7, with D possibly matching TRBD1 (5 bases). The germline CDR1 and CDR2 sequences are SGHRS and YFSETQ. CDR3 size: 13 residues. CDR3 nucleotide sequence: TGCGCCAGCCGCTTTCCAGGGCAGCCCGAGCAGTACTTC. Encoded protein: CASRFPGQPEQYF.